A single sample gave rise to the 24 T cell receptor beta chains below, sequenced in a study of shared clonotypes between healthy human individuals. The repertoire was sequenced with immunoSEQ multiplex PCR; TCRdb's copy has only in-frame clones and lacks some. The table records a few hundred thousand clones, 87% of them present only once. The sequenced sample was memory CD8+ T cells sorted from blood. Subset described: CD45RO+ cells pooled with CCR7-negative TemRA cells. These receptors all stem from a man younger than 30 in good health.

The chain combines TRBV11-2 with TRBJ2-1; TRBD2 is a possible D gene (7 bases). The CDR3 is made up of 13 amino acids. Germline lookup yields CDR1 SGHAT and CDR2 FQNNGV. CDR3 DNA sequence: TGTGCTTCGAGGGGGGGCTCCTACAATGAGCAGTTCTTC. This gives the protein CASRGGSYNEQFF.

This chain uses TRBV10-3 with TRBJ2-1; the D is unclear. The CDR3 has 14 amino acids. Germline-derived CDR1 and CDR2 are ENHRY and SYGVKD. V dropped 0 bases and J dropped 4 bases, with 7 bases sitting between them. The CDR3 DNA reads as TGTGCCATCAGTGAGTCGGGCTTTTACAATGAGCAGTTCTTC. Translated, it gives CAISESGFYNEQFF.

The chain recombines TRBV5-4 with TRBJ2-3; D possibly corresponds to TRBD1 (6 bases). Between the trimmed V and J ends, which lost 9 bases and 0 bases, there was a span of 17 bases. The CDR3 sequence is 15 residues long. CDR1 SGHNT and CDR2 YYREEE come from the germline V gene (reference sequence). This CDR3 reads CATADLGGSTDTQYF. CDR3 in DNA: TGTGCCACCGCGGATCTAGGGGGAAGCACAGATACGCAGTATTTT.

J is TRBJ2-7 and V is TRBV27, with no clear D. The V and J ends lost 2 bases and 6 bases respectively, with 11 bases between them. The V gene's germline CDR1 is MNHEY and CDR2 SMNVEV (reference sequence). The CDR3 is made up of 13 amino acids. CDR3 in amino acids: CASSLGPSSEQYF. In DNA, the CDR3 is TGTGCCAGCAGTTTAGGGCCCAGCAGCGAGCAGTACTTC.

The CDR3 DNA sequence: TGCGCCAGCAGCTTGGACGACAGGGAATACGAGCAGTACTTC. Translating it yields CASSLDDREYEQYF. The genes are TRBV5-1 and TRBJ2-7, with TRBD1 matching 7 bases. From germline, CDR1 is SGHRS and CDR2 YFSETQ. CDR3 length: 14 amino acids. The V and J ends lost 0 bases and 4 bases, in that order; junction bases with no gene match: 4.

The CDR3, as DNA: TGTGCCAGTATCGCTAGTAACACAGATACGCAGTATTTT. This encodes CASIASNTDTQYF. The rearrangement joins TRBV19 to TRBJ2-3; unclear D gene. Germline CDR1 is LNHDA and CDR2 is SQIVND (reference sequence). The CDR3 is made up of 13 amino acids. Trimming took 7 bases from V and 2 from J, leaving 10 bases between them.

The chain employs TRBV4-1 and TRBJ2-7; D remains ambiguous. Trimming took off 1 base at V and 2 bases at J, with 9 bases between the two ends. CDR3 size: 14 residues. Germline-derived CDR1 and CDR2 are MGHRA and YSYEKL. The DNA of the CDR3 is TGCGCCAGCAGCCAAGTTGCTGGACCCTACGAGCAGTACTTC. Residues: CASSQVAGPYEQYF.

This chain joins TRBV6-6 and TRBJ1-1; D ambiguous. The V end was cut by 6 bases, the J end by 7 bases, with 15 bases between. This CDR3 spans 13 amino acids. Germline V gene lookup returns CDR1 MNHNY and CDR2 SVGAGI (reference sequence). The CDR3 reads CASSMVDTDEAFF. CDR3 coding DNA: TGTGCCAGCAGCATGGTGGATACGGATGAAGCTTTCTTT.

This clone appeared a single time. This chain joins TRBV6-1 and TRBJ2-7; tentative D call: TRBD2 (6 bases). Trimming shortened V by 7 bases and J by 2 bases, and 15 bases separated the two germline ends. CDR1 and CDR2 from the germline V gene are MNHNS and SASEGT. The length of the CDR3 is 14 residues. The CDR3 bases are TGTGCCAGCAAACTCTGGGGCGGGACCTACGAGCAGTACTTC. Encoded protein: CASKLWGGTYEQYF.

The V gene is TRBV28, the J gene TRBJ2-7, with 10 bases fitting TRBD1. This CDR3 is 14 amino acids long. V was pared by 2 bases and J by 3 bases, with 1 base of the junction left unmatched. Germline V lookup: CDR1 MDHEN, CDR2 SYDVKM. The CDR3 DNA sequence: TGTGCCAGCAGTTTAAGGGACAGGGGCTACGAGCAGTACTTC. As protein: CASSLRDRGYEQYF.

Only a few counts were recorded for this clone. The rearrangement joins TRBV5-6 to TRBJ2-3; D gene uncertain. The germline V and J ends were trimmed by 1 base and 4 bases, with 7 bases remaining between them. The CDR3 runs to 13 residues. The germline V gene has CDR1 SGHDT and CDR2 YYEEEE. The CDR3 DNA reads TGTGCCAGCAGCTTGCCTAGTGCAGATACGCAGTATTTT. Protein sequence: CASSLPSADTQYF.

V gene TRBV2 combines with J gene TRBJ1-4; maybe TRBD1 (6 bases). Germline CDR1 reads SNHLY; CDR2 reads FYNNEI. The CDR3 runs 17 residues. Deletions cut 8 bases from V and 12 bases from J, with 31 bases between. The chain's CDR3 is CASQKPYRAGGSVELFF. The CDR3 coding sequence is TGTGCCAGCCAGAAACCTTACAGGGCCGGGGGCTCGGTGGAACTGTTTTTT.

This clone appeared once. The genes are TRBV13 and TRBJ2-2; a weak D match, TRBD2 (6 bases). V dropped 2 bases and J dropped 2 bases, with 15 bases sitting between them. The CDR3 is 17 amino acids. The germline gives CDR1 PRHDT, CDR2 FYEKMQ (reference sequence). The CDR3 sequence: CASSLMDSGHNTGELFF. As DNA, the CDR3 is TGTGCCAGCAGCTTAATGGATAGCGGACATAACACCGGGGAGCTGTTTTTT.

The chain joins TRBV2 to TRBJ1-6; no reliable D call. Germline loops: CDR1 SNHLY, CDR2 FYNNEI. The CDR3 runs 14 residues. The V end lost 7 bases, the J end lost 2 bases, and 9 bases lay between the germline ends. The CDR3 sequence is CASTSTPYNSPLHF. The CDR3 DNA reads as TGTGCCAGCACTTCTACACCCTATAATTCACCCCTCCACTTT.

The sample holds one count of this clone. This chain connects TRBV30 to TRBJ2-3; 7 bases agree with TRBD1. The ends lost 4 bases at V and 1 base at J; junction bases unmatched: 14. The germline V gene has CDR1 GTSNPN and CDR2 SVGIG (reference sequence). CDR3 size: 17 residues. CDR3 residues: CAWIPGQLLSGTDTQYF. The CDR3 nucleotides are TGTGCCTGGATTCCGGGACAGCTGCTTTCTGGCACAGATACGCAGTATTTT.

CDR3 in amino acids: CASSQITSYSYNEQFF. The CDR3, as DNA: TGCGCCAGCAGCCAAATAACTTCCTACTCCTACAATGAGCAGTTCTTC. This chain links TRBV4-1 with TRBJ2-1; D not resolved. From germline, CDR1 is MGHRA and CDR2 YSYEKL. V lost 2 bases and J 0 bases, leaving 11 bases between the germline ends. The CDR3 loop spans 16 amino acids.

Only one count was recorded for this clone. The chain combines TRBV11-2 with TRBJ2-1; maybe TRBD2 (5 bases). The CDR3 is 14 residues long. The germline gives CDR1 SGHAT, CDR2 FQNNGV. V was shortened by 5 bases and J by 5 bases, with 13 bases between the two germline ends. The CDR3: CASSLMDSNNEQFF. CDR3 sequence (DNA): TGTGCCAGCAGCCTGATGGACTCTAACAATGAGCAGTTCTTC.

This clone turned up a few times. This chain links TRBV19 with TRBJ1-4; 9 bases are a match to TRBD1. This CDR3 is 15 amino acids long. The germline V gene encodes CDR1 LNHDA and CDR2 SQIVND (reference sequence). Losses at the gene ends were 7 bases for V and 4 bases for J; bases not matched to a gene: 7. The CDR3 region has the DNA TGTGCCAGTAATACAGGGGGCGCATATAATGAAAAACTGTTTTTT. Amino acids: CASNTGGAYNEKLFF.

The V call is TRBV18, the J call TRBJ1-6; the D is unclear. The CDR3 loop spans 14 amino acids. Trimming took 2 bases from V and 7 from J, leaving 9 bases between them. The V gene's germline CDR1 is KGHSH and CDR2 LQKENI. CDR3 sequence reads: CASSPFFRNSPLHF. In DNA, the CDR3 is TGTGCCAGCTCACCATTTTTCCGAAATTCACCCCTCCACTTT.

This sequence joins TRBV27 and TRBJ2-5; 8 positions agree with TRBD2. The V and J ends lost 4 bases and 5 bases, in that order; junction bases with no gene match: 9. This CDR3 has 15 residues. Germline CDR1 is MNHEY and CDR2 is SMNVEV (reference sequence). In DNA, the CDR3 is TGTGCCAGCAGTTCGGGACTAGGCCGTTATGAGACCCAGTACTTC. Its protein product is CASSSGLGRYETQYF.

This chain uses TRBV9 with TRBJ2-7, with 8 bases that match TRBD1. Germline assignment: CDR1 SGDLS and CDR2 YYNGEE. After removal of 0 bases from V and 6 bases from J, the junction contained 5 bases not matched to a gene. The CDR3 is 14 amino acids. This chain's CDR3 is CASSVAKTGVEQYF. CDR3 coding DNA: TGTGCCAGCAGCGTAGCTAAGACAGGGGTCGAGCAGTACTTC.

As DNA, the CDR3 is TGTGCCAGCAGCTTGGGAGATCTTAGCAATCAGCCCCAGCATTTT. Translating it yields CASSLGDLSNQPQHF. The genes are TRBV11-2 and TRBJ1-5; D unresolved. CDR3 length equals 15 residues. Germline V lookup: CDR1 SGHAT, CDR2 FQNNGV. Trimming shortened V by 3 bases and J by 0 bases, and 9 bases separated the two germline ends. Together with reference TRBV11-2 and TRBJ1-5, the CDR3 gives the full variable domain: EAGVAQSPRYKIIEKRQSVAFWCNPISGHATLYWYQQILGQGPKLLIQFQNNGVVDDSQLPKDRFSAERLKGVDSTLKIQPAKLEDSAVYLCASSLGDLSNQPQHFGDGTRLSIL.

This clone appeared once. The chain joins TRBV7-9 to TRBJ2-2; D is perhaps TRBD2 (5 bases). CDR3 length: 15 residues. In germline, CDR1 is SEHNR, CDR2 FQNEAQ (reference sequence). V was shortened by 4 bases and J by 7 bases, with 16 bases between the two germline ends. CDR3 DNA sequence: TGTGCCAGCAGCTCCGACGAACGGGGTGACGGGGAGCTGTTTTTT. Its translation is CASSSDERGDGELFF.

V gene TRBV5-1 combines with J gene TRBJ1-3; D is undetermined. Per germline, CDR1 SGHRS and CDR2 YFSETQ. The CDR3 length is 11 residues. Trimming took 2 bases from V and 12 from J, leaving 9 bases between them. DNA for the CDR3: TGCGCCAGCAGCTTACCGGGTATCATATATTTT. Its protein is CASSLPGIIYF.